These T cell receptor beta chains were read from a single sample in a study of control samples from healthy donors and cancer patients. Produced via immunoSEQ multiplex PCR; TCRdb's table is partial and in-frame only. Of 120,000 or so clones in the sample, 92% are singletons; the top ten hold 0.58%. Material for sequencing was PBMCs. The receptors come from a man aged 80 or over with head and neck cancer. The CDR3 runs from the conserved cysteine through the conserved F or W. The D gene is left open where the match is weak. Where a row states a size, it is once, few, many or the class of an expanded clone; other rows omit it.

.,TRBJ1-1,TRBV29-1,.,CSVETGMRTEAFF,TGCAGCGTTGAAACAGGAATGAGGACTGAAGCTTTCTTT
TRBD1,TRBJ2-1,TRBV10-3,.,CAIKNPGQGAKNEQFF,TGTGCCATCAAGAACCCGGGACAGGGGGCGAAAAATGAGCAGTTCTTC
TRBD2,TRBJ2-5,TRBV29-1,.,CSVFQASGGMGGETQYF,TGCAGCGTTTTCCAGGCTAGCGGGGGAATGGGCGGAGAGACCCAGTACTTC
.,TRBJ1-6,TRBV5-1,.,CASRTSTGALIGALHF,TGCGCCAGCAGAACTTCGACGGGAGCCCTAATAGGGGCCCTCCACTTT
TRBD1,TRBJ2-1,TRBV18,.,CASSPTGVTEQFF,TGTGCCAGCTCACCCACAGGGGTTACTGAGCAGTTCTTC
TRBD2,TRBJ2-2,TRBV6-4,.,CASSLLAGGDTGELFF,TGTGCCAGCAGTCTTCTAGCGGGGGGAGACACCGGGGAGCTGTTTTTT
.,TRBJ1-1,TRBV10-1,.,CASSLRDPPRAFF,TGCGCCAGCAGTCTCCGGGACCCACCGCGGGCTTTCTTT
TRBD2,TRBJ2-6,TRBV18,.,CASSATSGRADGANVLTF,TGTGCCAGCTCAGCTACTAGCGGGAGGGCCGATGGGGCCAACGTCCTGACTTTC
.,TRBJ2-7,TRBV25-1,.,CASSVTGPYEQYF,TGTGCCAGCAGTGTCACAGGTCCCTACGAGCAGTACTTC
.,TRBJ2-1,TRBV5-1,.,CASSLDASPYNEQFF,TGCGCCAGCAGCTTGGATGCTAGCCCCTACAATGAGCAGTTCTTC
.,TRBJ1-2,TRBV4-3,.,CASSQDGTVGVGYTF,TGCGCCAGCAGCCAAGACGGCACAGTTGGGGTTGGCTACACCTTC
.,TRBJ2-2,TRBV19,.,CAPAPAPSTGELFF,TGTGCCCCTGCACCGGCACCGTCCACCGGGGAGCTGTTTTTT
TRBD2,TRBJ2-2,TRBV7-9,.,CASSPGTSGSTGELFF,TGTGCCAGCAGTCCCGGGACTAGCGGAAGCACCGGGGAGCTGTTTTTT
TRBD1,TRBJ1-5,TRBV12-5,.,CASGLVWIPPGQLYSNQPQHF,TGTGCTAGTGGTTTGGTTTGGATACCCCCGGGACAGCTATATAGCAATCAGCCCCAGCATTTT
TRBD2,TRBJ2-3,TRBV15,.,CATSRTSGRLDTQYF,TGTGCCACCAGCAGGACTAGCGGGAGACTAGATACGCAGTATTTT
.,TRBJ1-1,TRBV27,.,CASWGEGIAFF,TGTGCCAGCTGGGGGGAAGGGATCGCTTTCTTT
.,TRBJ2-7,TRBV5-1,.,CASSLSSGEQYF,TGCGCCAGCAGCCTCAGCAGTGGCGAGCAGTACTTC
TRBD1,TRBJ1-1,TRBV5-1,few,CASSLQGTTEAFF,TGCGCCAGCAGCTTACAGGGGACCACTGAAGCTTTCTTT
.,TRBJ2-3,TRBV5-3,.,CARSLLWEVTDTQYF,TGTGCCAGAAGCTTACTGTGGGAGGTCACAGATACGCAGTATTTT
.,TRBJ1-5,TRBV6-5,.,CASSYSNGANQPQHF,TGTGCCAGCAGTTACTCGAACGGGGCGAATCAGCCCCAGCATTTT
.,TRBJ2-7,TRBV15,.,CATSRGASYEQYF,TGTGCCACCAGCAGGGGGGCCTCCTACGAGCAGTACTTC
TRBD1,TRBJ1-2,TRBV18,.,CASTAENRGSGNGYTF,TGTGCCAGCACCGCGGAAAACAGGGGGAGTGGAAATGGCTACACCTTC
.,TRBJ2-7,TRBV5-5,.,CASSPGPDSSYEQYF,TGTGCCAGCAGCCCCGGGCCCGATAGCTCCTACGAGCAGTACTTC
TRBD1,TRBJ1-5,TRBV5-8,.,CASSSGTGPYSNQPQHF,TGTGCCAGCAGTTCCGGGACAGGCCCTTATAGCAATCAGCCCCAGCATTTT
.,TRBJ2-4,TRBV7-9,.,CASSESAKNIQYF,TGTGCCAGCAGCGAATCAGCCAAAAACATTCAGTACTTC
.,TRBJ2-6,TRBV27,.,CASSFYSGANVLTF,TGTGCCAGCAGTTTCTACTCTGGGGCCAACGTCCTGACTTTC
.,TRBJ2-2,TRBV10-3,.,CATGQTSNTGELFF,TGTGCCACAGGGCAGACCTCGAACACCGGGGAGCTGTTTTTT
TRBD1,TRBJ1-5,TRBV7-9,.,CASSRDRESQPQHF,TGTGCCAGCAGCAGGGACAGGGAGAGTCAGCCCCAGCATTTT
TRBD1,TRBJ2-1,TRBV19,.,CASSGPGTGVGEQFF,TGTGCCAGTAGTGGCCCGGGGACAGGGGTCGGGGAGCAGTTCTTC
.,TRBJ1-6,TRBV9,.,CASSVEDGSRETPLHF,TGTGCCAGCAGCGTAGAGGACGGGTCACGGGAAACACCCCTCCACTTT
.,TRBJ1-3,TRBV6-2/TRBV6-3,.,CASSSPGGVQATGNTIYF,TGTGCCAGCAGTTCCCCCGGGGGGGTGCAAGCCACTGGAAACACCATATATTTT
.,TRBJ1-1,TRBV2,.,CASSDQGNTEAFF,TGTGCCAGCAGTGATCAGGGGAACACTGAAGCTTTCTTT
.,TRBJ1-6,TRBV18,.,CASSPSDKDSPLHF,TGTGCCAGCTCACCATCGGACAAAGATTCACCCCTCCACTTT
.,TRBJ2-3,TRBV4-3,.,CASSQEMGGSDTQYF,TGCGCCAGCAGCCAAGAAATGGGGGGCTCAGATACGCAGTATTTT
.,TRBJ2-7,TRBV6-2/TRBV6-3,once,CASSYSRPLGGEQYF,TGTGCCAGCAGTTACTCCAGGCCCTTAGGGGGCGAGCAGTACTTC